This entry is about one T cell receptor beta chain. Trimming stripped 0 bases from V and 0 bases from J, with 13 bases between. The CDR3 is 16 residues long. Germline V gives CDR1 SGDLS, CDR2 YYNGEE. The table came from immunoSEQ multiplex PCR; TCRdb's copy has only in-frame clones and leaves some out. The sample has about 110,000 clones, 85% to 95% seen once. This sample stems from a study of T cell changes during pregnancy in multiple sclerosis. Sample: peripheral blood, taken after pregnancy. The chain has TRBV9 and TRBJ2-7; D might be TRBD2 (6 bases). This sequence was found in a female donor with multiple sclerosis, enrolled in a pregnancy study. Here the CDR3 DNA reads TGTGCCAGCAGCGTAGGGGTGCGGGGTAACTCCTACGAGCAGTACTTC. It yields the protein CASSVGVRGNSYEQYF.